These 29 T cell receptor beta chains share one sample of origin, sequenced in a study of yellow fever vaccine responses in identical twins. TCRdb independently ran MiXCR on the RT-PCR reads; one entry per CDR3 protein. The sample has about 20,000 distinct CDR3 sequences, under 75% seen once; the top ten hold about 2.4%. This sample comprised T cells from blood (PBMCs), unsorted or a sorted subset (not recorded which), obtained before or after yellow fever vaccination (not recorded which). These receptor sequences come from a woman aged 18-35 years who received the yellow fever vaccine.

The chain couples TRBV18 to TRBJ2-2; D is perhaps TRBD1 (6 bases). The V end was cut by 8 bases, the J end by 0 bases, with 13 bases between. Germline V CDR1 and CDR2: KGHSH, LQKENI. The CDR3 loop spans 15 amino acids. Here the CDR3 DNA reads TGTGCCAGCCCCCCGGGACAAGCGAACACCGGGGAGCTGTTTTTT. Its protein is CASPPGQANTGELFF.

The rearrangement joins TRBV5-1 to TRBJ2-3; D remains ambiguous. With 3 bases removed from V and 0 bases from J, the gap between germline ends came to 14 bases. The CDR3 has 16 amino acids. The germline CDR1 and CDR2 sequences are SGHRS and YFSETQ. The DNA for the CDR3 is TGCGCCAGCAGCTCGTTGGTGGCAGCTAGCACAGATACGCAGTATTTT. This gives the protein CASSSLVAASTDTQYF.

The chain recombines TRBV4-1 with TRBJ1-5; weak D call: TRBD1 (5 bases). Germline V CDR1 and CDR2: MGHRA, YSYEKL. The CDR3 has 15 amino acids. V was shortened by 8 bases and J by 0 bases, with 14 bases between the two germline ends. Here the CDR3 reads CASGGVGNSNQPQHF. CDR3 in DNA: TGCGCCAGCGGGGGAGTGGGAAATAGCAATCAGCCCCAGCATTTT.

In this sample, this clonotype turned up once. The chain combines TRBV18 with TRBJ2-1; D is perhaps TRBD2 (6 bases). Trimming removed 1 base at V and 0 bases at J, with 13 bases between. This CDR3 comprises 17 residues. Germline V gene data show CDR1 as KGHSH and CDR2 as LQKENI. The CDR3 spells CASSPLQRVSSYNEQFF. Written as DNA, the CDR3 is TGTGCCAGCTCACCACTTCAGCGGGTGAGCTCCTACAATGAGCAGTTCTTC.

The rearrangement links TRBV29-1 to TRBJ2-1; no definite D call. This CDR3 has 14 residues. Trimming shortened V by 1 base and J by 0 bases, and 7 bases separated the two germline ends. The V gene's germline CDR1 is SQVTM and CDR2 ANQGSEA. CDR3 in DNA: TGCAGCGTTGAAGTGGCAGACTCCTACAATGAGCAGTTCTTC. Amino acids: CSVEVADSYNEQFF.

This chain joins TRBV6-5 and TRBJ2-5, with 9 bases aligning to TRBD1. V lost 0 bases to trimming and J lost 1 base; unmatched junction nucleotides: 6. The length of the CDR3 is 17 residues. The germline CDR1 and CDR2 sequences are MNHEY and SVGAGI. The CDR3 protein is CASSYSVLDRGQETQYF. For the CDR3, the DNA is TGTGCCAGCAGTTACTCGGTCCTGGACAGGGGCCAAGAGACCCAGTACTTC.

The chain links TRBV20-1 to TRBJ1-5, with a tentative D call TRBD1 (6 bases). Germline CDR1 DFQATT, CDR2 SNEGSKA (reference sequence). Trimming removed 6 bases from V and 5 bases from J, with 14 bases in between. The length of the CDR3 is 13 residues. The CDR3 reads CSAAAQGYQPQHF. In DNA form, the CDR3 reads TGCAGTGCCGCGGCACAGGGTTATCAGCCCCAGCATTTT.

This clonotype has just a few counts. This rearrangement joins TRBV19 to TRBJ2-2; D is perhaps TRBD1 or TRBD2 (5 bases each). The CDR3 length is 14 residues. Germline loops: CDR1 LNHDA, CDR2 SQIVND (reference sequence). Trimming shortened V by 6 bases and J by 0 bases, and 8 bases separated the two germline ends. Here the CDR3 reads CASSGTANTGELFF. The DNA of the CDR3 is TGTGCCAGTAGCGGGACCGCGAACACCGGGGAGCTGTTTTTT.

The chain uses TRBV4-1 and TRBJ2-2, with D possibly called TRBD1 or TRBD2 (6 bases each). CDR1 MGHRA and CDR2 YSYEKL come from the germline V gene. The V gene lost 3 bases and the J gene lost 5 bases, with 13 bases spanning the gap. The CDR3 has 15 residues. The CDR3 spells CASSHSGGSTGELFF. The CDR3 DNA reads as TGCGCCAGCAGCCACTCCGGGGGCTCAACCGGGGAGCTGTTTTTT.

J is TRBJ2-7 and V is TRBV3-1; D gene unclear. V was cut by 3 bases and J by 7 bases, with 16 bases left in between. Germline CDR1 reads LGHDT; CDR2 reads YNNKEL (reference sequence). This CDR3 comprises 14 residues. CDR3 DNA: TGTGCCAGCAGCCAGGGAACTTTAAACGGGGAGCAGTACTTC. Its protein is CASSQGTLNGEQYF.

This sequence joins TRBV2 and TRBJ2-3; no definite D call. Germline-derived CDR1 and CDR2 are SNHLY and FYNNEI. With 1 base removed from V and 2 bases from J, the gap between germline ends came to 4 bases. The CDR3 has 13 residues. In DNA, the CDR3 is TGTGCCAGCAGTGAAGAGATCACAGATACGCAGTATTTT. Translation gives CASSEEITDTQYF.

This rearrangement joins TRBV7-2 to TRBJ1-5; D uncertain. Trimming shortened V by 4 bases and J by 5 bases, and 12 bases separated the two germline ends. The CDR3 is made up of 14 amino acids. Germline CDR1 is SGHTA and CDR2 is FQGNSA. CDR3 bases: TGTGCCAGCAGCTCGGTAGCCTCCGATCAGCCCCAGCATTTT. It translates to CASSSVASDQPQHF.

The rearrangement uses TRBV20-1 and TRBJ2-1, with D tentatively TRBD2 (6 bases). The germline CDR1 and CDR2 sequences are DFQATT and SNEGSKA (reference sequence). The CDR3 spans 13 residues. V was pared by 6 bases and J by 3 bases, with 12 bases between. CDR3 loop: CSAVGGRYNEQFF. The DNA of the CDR3 is TGCAGTGCCGTAGGAGGGCGCTACAATGAGCAGTTCTTC.

The chain has TRBV6-1 and TRBJ2-7, with 9 bases fitting TRBD2. V was pared by 6 bases and J by 2 bases, with 11 bases of the junction left unmatched. Germline CDR1 is MNHNS and CDR2 is SASEGT. The CDR3 length is 16 residues. The DNA for the CDR3 is TGTGCCAGCAGAGCGGGGGGTCTACCTGTAGCCTACGAGCAGTACGTC. Amino acids: CASRAGGLPVAYEQYV.

The chain links TRBV6-2 or TRBV6-3 to TRBJ2-1; either TRBD1 or TRBD2 may supply D (5 bases each). Germline assignment: CDR1 MNHEY and CDR2 SVGEGT. The ends were cut back, 0 bases at V and 6 bases at J, with 9 bases in the middle. CDR3 length: 14 residues. The CDR3 sequence is CASSYSGPRNEQFF. CDR3 DNA sequence: TGTGCCAGCAGTTACTCGGGACCCCGCAATGAGCAGTTCTTC.

This sequence joins TRBV2 and TRBJ2-1; maybe TRBD1 (6 bases). Germline V gene lookup returns CDR1 SNHLY and CDR2 FYNNEI. V was trimmed by 1 base and J by 12 bases, leaving 10 bases between them. The CDR3 is 12 amino acids. The CDR3 region is CASSEVQGGQFF. The CDR3 DNA is TGTGCCAGCAGTGAAGTACAGGGTGGGCAGTTCTTC.

The chain has TRBV11-1 and TRBJ1-1; weak D call: TRBD1 (6 bases). Trimming took off 5 bases at V and 2 bases at J, with 9 bases between the two ends. Germline V gene lookup returns CDR1 SGHAT and CDR2 FQDESV (reference sequence). This CDR3 contains 13 residues. CDR3 in DNA: TGTGCCAGCAGCCAGGGGTTCAACACTGAAGCTTTCTTT. Protein product: CASSQGFNTEAFF.

This clonotype was recorded a few times. The chain has TRBV29-1 and TRBJ2-4; no clear D. The germline V gene has CDR1 SQVTM and CDR2 ANQGSEA. Between the trimmed V and J ends, which lost 8 bases and 1 base, there was a span of 9 bases. The CDR3 is 12 residues long. The CDR3 nucleotides read TGCAGCTTCACCGGGGCCAAAAACATTCAGTACTTC. Translating gives CSFTGAKNIQYF.

The CDR3 loop reads CASSSANSGNTIYF. In DNA, the CDR3 is TGTGCCAGCAGTTCAGCCAATTCTGGAAACACCATATATTTT. V usage is TRBV27 and J usage is TRBJ1-3; unclear D gene. Germline V lookup: CDR1 MNHEY, CDR2 SMNVEV (reference sequence). This CDR3 contains 14 residues. The V end lost 4 bases, the J end lost 1 base, and 8 bases lay between the germline ends.

The gene calls are TRBV5-1 and TRBJ2-5; 9 bases fit TRBD2. CDR3 length equals 14 residues. Germline trimming cut 6 bases from V and 5 bases from J; bases unmatched to any gene: 8. Germline lookup yields CDR1 SGHRS and CDR2 YFSETQ. DNA for the CDR3: TGCGCCAGCAATAGCGGGGGCATTTGGGAGACCCAGTACTTC. Translating it yields CASNSGGIWETQYF.

The chain uses TRBV18 and TRBJ2-3, with D possibly matching TRBD2 (5 bases). The CDR3 consists of 13 residues. V dropped 2 bases and J dropped 6 bases, with 9 bases sitting between them. The V gene's germline CDR1 is KGHSH and CDR2 LQKENI. The CDR3 bases are TGTGCCAGCTCACCAAGCGGAACGGATACGCAGTATTTT. It specifies CASSPSGTDTQYF.

This chain joins TRBV5-1 and TRBJ1-1, with D possibly being TRBD1 (6 bases). This CDR3 comprises 14 residues. Trimming shortened V by 2 bases and J by 0 bases, and 8 bases separated the two germline ends. CDR1 is SGHRS and CDR2 is YFSETQ in the germline V gene. The CDR3 protein is CASSFTGMNTEAFF. As DNA, the CDR3 is TGCGCCAGCAGCTTCACAGGGATGAACACTGAAGCTTTCTTT.

The V call is TRBV20-1, the J call TRBJ2-2; 11 positions match TRBD2. V was pared by 6 bases and J by 5 bases, with 5 bases of the junction left unmatched. This CDR3 has 14 amino acids. Germline CDR1 is DFQATT and CDR2 is SNEGSKA (reference sequence). As DNA, the CDR3 is TGCAGTGCGACCGGGACTAGCGGAACCGGGGAGCTGTTTTTT. This translates into CSATGTSGTGELFF.

The CDR3 DNA reads TGTGCCAGCGGCCACAGCACCGGGACAGCTAACACCGGGGAGCTGTTTTTT. This translates into CASGHSTGTANTGELFF. This sequence joins TRBV11-1 and TRBJ2-2; 7 nucleotides agree with TRBD1. The CDR3 totals 17 residues. J was trimmed by 2 bases and V by 8 bases; bases with no gene match: 14. Germline V gene sequence: CDR1 SGHAT, CDR2 FQDESV (reference sequence). The full variable domain, with the rest looked up from reference TRBV11-1 and TRBJ2-2, is EAEVAQSPRYKITEKSQAVAFWCDPISGHATLYWYRQILGQGPELLVQFQDESVVDDSQLPKDRFSAERLKGVDSTLKIQPAELGDSAMYLCASGHSTGTANTGELFFGEGSRLTVL.

J is TRBJ2-1 and V is TRBV29-1, with D uncertain. The CDR3 runs to 10 residues. V was pared by 4 bases and J by 10 bases, with 8 bases between. Germline V gene sequence: CDR1 SQVTM, CDR2 ANQGSEA. CDR3 sequence (DNA): TGCAGCGTTGGAACGCGGGAGCAGTTCTTC. This encodes CSVGTREQFF.

The chain employs TRBV11-3 and TRBJ2-3; 7 bases are a match to TRBD2. With 5 bases clipped from V and 4 bases from J, the junction kept 12 bases outside the gene matches. In germline, CDR1 is SGHNT, CDR2 YENEEA. This CDR3 comprises 16 residues. The DNA of the CDR3 is TGTGCCAGCAGCCCGGCCCAGCGGGGAGTTGCAGATACGCAGTATTTT. This encodes CASSPAQRGVADTQYF.

The CDR3 protein is CSANIGTGNTIYF. CDR3 DNA: TGCAGTGCTAATATAGGGACTGGAAACACCATATATTTT. The V gene is TRBV20-1, the J gene TRBJ1-3, with D hard to call. From germline, CDR1 is DFQATT and CDR2 SNEGSKA (reference sequence). V lost 4 bases and J lost 2, with 9 bases in between. The CDR3 is 13 residues long.

This clonotype was picked up a small number of times. The chain has TRBV20-1 and TRBJ1-1; TRBD1 matches at 12 bases. The V and J ends lost 0 bases and 5 bases, in that order; junction bases with no gene match: 10. Germline V CDR1 and CDR2: DFQATT, SNEGSKA (reference sequence). This CDR3 contains 17 residues. CDR3 nucleotide sequence: TGCAGTGCTAGAGAGGTTGGGGGACAGGGGGCAGGAACTGAAGCTTTCTTT. Amino acid sequence: CSAREVGGQGAGTEAFF.

This chain joins TRBV18 and TRBJ2-1, with TRBD2 as a possible D gene (6 bases). The CDR3 has 14 residues. Trimming took 5 bases from V and 4 from J, leaving 12 bases between them. CDR1 is KGHSH, CDR2 LQKENI, per germline. The CDR3 DNA is TGTGCCAGCTCATCGGGGGACGGATACAATGAGCAGTTCTTC. Protein product: CASSSGDGYNEQFF.